Below are 31 T cell receptor beta chains sequenced from a single sample in a study of blood T cell repertoires in COVID-19. TCRdb's table, derived via immunoSEQ multiplex PCR, lists solely in-frame clones and lacks some. The sample includes approximately 270,000 clones, 80% to 90% of them seen just once. Sequencing used peripheral blood. The source of these receptors is a man younger than 40 with acute or convalescent COVID-19.

This clone is a singleton in its sample. V gene TRBV5-1 combines with J gene TRBJ1-1; the D is unclear. Germline V lookup: CDR1 SGHRS, CDR2 YFSETQ. The V end lost 5 bases, the J end lost 4 bases, and 9 bases lay between the germline ends. CDR3 length: 12 residues. The CDR3 coding sequence is TGCGCCAGCAGTCAAGATAGCACTGAAGCTTTCTTT. This translates into CASSQDSTEAFF.

The chain uses TRBV4-1 and TRBJ2-7; TRBD2 matches 9 bases. Germline CDR1 reads MGHRA; CDR2 reads YSYEKL. V lost 2 bases to trimming and J lost 0 bases; unmatched junction nucleotides: 2. This CDR3 is built from 15 residues. The CDR3 sequence: CASSQPTSGSYEQYF. The CDR3 DNA reads TGCGCCAGCAGCCAACCGACTAGCGGCTCCTACGAGCAGTACTTC.

This clone appeared a few times. J is TRBJ2-1 and V is TRBV7-8, with 11 nucleotides matching TRBD2. The CDR3 loop spans 19 amino acids. From germline, CDR1 is SGHVS and CDR2 FQNEAQ. V trimming: 6 bases; J trimming: 3 bases; junction bases outside the gene matches: 16. The CDR3 sequence: CASRRIIAGGRSFYNEQFF. CDR3 sequence (DNA): TGTGCCAGCAGACGGATAATAGCGGGGGGGCGTTCGTTCTACAATGAGCAGTTCTTC.

The chain uses TRBV2 and TRBJ1-2, with D maybe TRBD1 (5 bases). This CDR3 is built from 13 residues. With 4 bases removed from V and 7 bases from J, the gap between germline ends came to 13 bases. Germline loops: CDR1 SNHLY, CDR2 FYNNEI. The CDR3 bases are TGTGCCAGCAGTGCGGACACCCTCGGTGGCTACACCTTC. Translation gives CASSADTLGGYTF.

The CDR3 nucleotides are TGTGCCAGCAGTTTAGCGCAGGGCTACGAGCAGTACTTC. It is translated as CASSLAQGYEQYF. The V and J genes are TRBV27 and TRBJ2-7; D perhaps matches TRBD1 (5 bases). This CDR3 contains 13 residues. Germline lookup yields CDR1 MNHEY and CDR2 SMNVEV (reference sequence). V was trimmed by 2 bases and J by 3 bases, leaving 8 bases between them.

The rearrangement uses TRBV5-4 and TRBJ2-3; perhaps TRBD2 as D (5 bases). The CDR3 sequence is 16 residues long. CDR1 is SGHNT, CDR2 YYREEE, per germline (reference sequence). The V gene lost 3 bases and the J gene lost 0 bases, with 14 bases spanning the gap. In nucleotides, the CDR3 is TGTGCCAGCAGCTCCCTAACCGAGGGAAGCACAGATACGCAGTATTTT. It translates to CASSSLTEGSTDTQYF.

The CDR3 coding sequence is TGTGCCAGCAGCTTAGACACTAGCGGGGGCCGTGAGCAGTTCTTC. Residues: CASSLDTSGGREQFF. The genes are TRBV7-8 and TRBJ2-1, with 11 bases that match TRBD2. Germline trimming cut 1 base from V and 9 bases from J; bases unmatched to any gene: 5. Per germline, CDR1 SGHVS and CDR2 FQNEAQ. CDR3 length: 15 amino acids.

The J gene is TRBJ1-5, the V gene TRBV4-1, with D perhaps matching TRBD1 (6 bases). Trimming cost V 1 base and J 4 bases, with 8 bases left between them. The CDR3 is 14 amino acids. CDR1 is MGHRA and CDR2 is YSYEKL in the germline V gene. CDR3 sequence reads: CASSQGRGNQPQHF. Written as DNA, the CDR3 is TGCGCCAGCAGCCAAGGTAGGGGGAATCAGCCCCAGCATTTT.

The gene calls are TRBV5-8 and TRBJ1-3, with 8 bases matching TRBD1. Trimming cost V 2 bases and J 4 bases; bases outside gene matches: 5. The CDR3 is 15 residues long. Germline CDR1 is SGHTS and CDR2 is YDEGEE. The CDR3 region has the DNA TGTGCCAGCAGCTTCCAGACAGGGGCAGGAAACACCATATATTTT. It translates to CASSFQTGAGNTIYF.

The V call is TRBV28, the J call TRBJ1-1; 8 nucleotides align to TRBD1. V was pared by 6 bases and J by 5 bases, with 11 bases of the junction left unmatched. The CDR3 runs to 15 residues. Germline V gives CDR1 MDHEN, CDR2 SYDVKM. The CDR3 spells CASRGTSGGWTEAFF. The CDR3 DNA follows: TGTGCCAGCAGGGGGACCTCAGGGGGCTGGACTGAAGCTTTCTTT.

This clone was seen only once. The chain joins TRBV10-3 to TRBJ1-5; D is uncertain. The V gene lost 5 bases and the J gene lost 6 bases, with 11 bases spanning the gap. This CDR3 spans 13 amino acids. CDR1 is ENHRY and CDR2 is SYGVKD in the germline V gene. In DNA form, the CDR3 reads TGTGCCATCAGTCCGGGGATCAGTCAGCCCCAGCATTTT. Translated: CAISPGISQPQHF.

The rearrangement uses TRBV6-5 and TRBJ1-2, with D unresolved. Germline-derived CDR1 and CDR2 are MNHEY and SVGAGI. The V and J ends lost 7 bases and 6 bases respectively, with 15 bases between them. CDR3 length: 13 amino acids. The CDR3 is CASISTGNHGYTF. For the CDR3, the DNA is TGTGCCAGCATCTCGACGGGTAATCATGGCTACACCTTC.

The J gene is TRBJ2-5, the V gene TRBV7-2; TRBD2 aligns across 10 bases. This CDR3 has 15 residues. V was clipped by 1 base and J by 5 bases; unmatched bases: 4. Germline V gene data show CDR1 as SGHTA and CDR2 as FQGNSA. In nucleotides, the CDR3 is TGTGCCAGCAGCTTAGGAGCGGGGGGGCCGGAGACCCAGTACTTC. Residues: CASSLGAGGPETQYF.

This chain joins TRBV15 and TRBJ2-2, with D possibly being TRBD2 (6 bases). Trimming removed 0 bases at V and 1 base at J, with 9 bases between. From germline, CDR1 is LNHNV and CDR2 YYDKDF (reference sequence). This CDR3 has 16 amino acids. CDR3: CATSRDAGRNTGELFF. The CDR3 DNA is TGTGCCACCAGCAGAGATGCCGGGAGGAACACCGGGGAGCTGTTTTTT.

This chain uses TRBV19 with TRBJ1-6; 9 bases are a match to TRBD1. CDR3 size: 14 residues. The germline gives CDR1 LNHDA, CDR2 SQIVND (reference sequence). The chain's CDR3 is CAAAGTGNLSPLHF. The CDR3, as DNA: TGTGCAGCAGCCGGGACAGGGAATCTTTCACCCCTCCACTTT.

This chain uses TRBV18 with TRBJ1-2; 9 bases line up with TRBD1. The ends lost 4 bases at V and 3 bases at J; junction bases unmatched: 9. The CDR3 covers 16 residues. Germline lookup yields CDR1 KGHSH and CDR2 LQKENI. CDR3: CASSLDTGGRDYGYTF. CDR3 nucleotide sequence: TGTGCCAGCTCACTAGACACAGGGGGCCGCGACTATGGCTACACCTTC.

V gene TRBV28 combines with J gene TRBJ2-7; 8 nucleotides line up with TRBD2. Germline V gene lookup returns CDR1 MDHEN and CDR2 SYDVKM. The junction had 12 bases not matched to a gene; V was cut back by 4 bases and J by 7 bases. This CDR3 comprises 15 residues. CDR3: CASSSGGDHLREQYF. Written as DNA, the CDR3 is TGTGCCAGCAGTTCGGGGGGGGACCACCTGAGGGAGCAGTACTTC.

The rearrangement links TRBV7-3 to TRBJ1-2; no clear D gene. This CDR3 region has 14 residues. V gave up 4 bases and J gave up 8 bases, with 17 bases separating them. The germline CDR1 and CDR2 sequences are SGHTA and FQGTGA. In DNA form, the CDR3 reads TGTGCCAGCAGCTCGGAACCTTTTGGAGGAGGCTACACCTTC. Protein sequence: CASSSEPFGGGYTF. The variable domain in full, completed from reference TRBV7-3 and TRBJ1-2, reads GAGVSQTPSNKVTEKGKYVELRCDPISGHTALYWYRQSLGQGPEFLIYFQGTGAADDSGLPNDRFFAVRPEGSVSTLKIQRTERGDSAVYLCASSSEPFGGGYTFGSGTRLTVV.

The chain joins TRBV12-3 or TRBV12-4 to TRBJ1-2; TRBD1 matches at 8 bases. This CDR3 has 13 residues. The V segment lost 6 bases and the J segment 6 bases; nucleotides outside the gene matches: 6. CDR3 region: CASSPRGRDGYTF. In nucleotides, the CDR3 is TGTGCCAGCAGCCCCAGGGGGCGAGATGGCTACACCTTC.

The chain recombines TRBV5-4 with TRBJ1-6; D uncertain. Germline V gene lookup returns CDR1 SGHNT and CDR2 YYREEE (reference sequence). V shed 2 bases and J shed 10 bases, with 10 bases lying between them. The CDR3 loop spans 13 amino acids. The CDR3 DNA reads as TGTGCCAGCAGCTTAGGTGGCGGCTCACCCCTCCACTTT. This sequence encodes CASSLGGGSPLHF.

The chain recombines TRBV6-4 with TRBJ2-5; 11 nucleotides match TRBD2. V shed 2 bases, J shed 2 bases, and the junction held 4 bases outside the gene matches. The length of the CDR3 is 16 residues. Germline V CDR1 and CDR2: MRHNA, SNTAGT. The DNA of the CDR3 is TGTGCCAGCAGTGACCTAGCGGGGGGCGGACAAGAGACCCAGTACTTC. This codes for CASSDLAGGGQETQYF.

Only one count was recorded for this clone. CDR3 in amino acids: CATRGTGGQPQHF. The CDR3 DNA is TGTGCCACTAGGGGAACAGGGGGTCAGCCCCAGCATTTT. The chain joins TRBV19 to TRBJ1-5; 8 bases are a match to TRBD1. The CDR3 consists of 13 residues. CDR1 LNHDA and CDR2 SQIVND come from the germline V gene (reference sequence). J lost 6 bases, V lost 10 bases, and 8 bases had no gene match.

The genes are TRBV5-1 and TRBJ2-7, with TRBD2 identical over 11 bases. Germline CDR1 reads SGHRS; CDR2 reads YFSETQ. After removal of 4 bases from V and 3 bases from J, the junction contained 3 bases not matched to a gene. The length of the CDR3 is 14 residues. CDR3 coding DNA: TGCGCCAGCAGCCGGGGACTAGCGGACTACGAGCAGTACTTC. Protein sequence: CASSRGLADYEQYF.

The rearrangement links TRBV4-2 to TRBJ2-2; no definite D call. Trimming took off 4 bases at V and 0 bases at J, with 15 bases between the two ends. The CDR3 extends over 17 amino acids. Germline loops: CDR1 LGHNA, CDR2 YNFKEQ. For the CDR3, the DNA is TGTGCCAGCAGCCCCCCCATGGCAGGTGCGAACACCGGGGAGCTGTTTTTT. This gives the protein CASSPPMAGANTGELFF.

The chain's CDR3 is CASSPRTEGFSYEQYF. The DNA for the CDR3 is TGTGCCAGCAGCCCTAGGACGGAGGGCTTCTCCTACGAGCAGTACTTC. The gene calls are TRBV5-5 and TRBJ2-7; tentative D call: TRBD2 (6 bases). Germline CDR1 reads SGHKS; CDR2 reads YYEKEE (reference sequence). The CDR3 spans 16 residues. Trimming left V 4 bases short and J 0 bases short, with 17 bases between.

The chain links TRBV9 to TRBJ2-1, with 7 bases lining up with TRBD2. Looked up from germline, CDR1 is SGDLS and CDR2 is YYNGEE. V shed 0 bases, J shed 0 bases, and the junction held 12 bases outside the gene matches. This CDR3 comprises 19 residues. CDR3 amino acids: CASSVGGLAVRSSYNEQFF. The CDR3 bases are TGTGCCAGCAGCGTAGGTGGGCTAGCGGTGAGGAGCTCCTACAATGAGCAGTTCTTC. The full variable domain, rest sourced from reference TRBV9 and TRBJ2-1, is DSGVTQTPKHLITATGQRVTLRCSPRSGDLSVYWYQQSLDQGLQFLIQYYNGEERAKGNILERFSAQQFPDLHSELNLSSLELGDSALYFCASSVGGLAVRSSYNEQFFGPGTRLTVL.

The CDR3 is CASSGSGGAGELFF. The CDR3 DNA sequence: TGTGCCAGCAGTGGCTCAGGGGGAGCCGGGGAGCTGTTTTTT. The V gene is TRBV6-4, the J gene TRBJ2-2; TRBD1 matches at 7 bases. Germline loops: CDR1 MRHNA, CDR2 SNTAGT. V lost 4 bases and J lost 6; bases outside the gene matches: 5. This CDR3 contains 14 residues.

This clone was detected once. This chain uses TRBV28 with TRBJ1-1; no reliable D call. Germline V gene sequence: CDR1 MDHEN, CDR2 SYDVKM. The V and J ends lost 7 bases and 1 base respectively, with 16 bases between them. The CDR3 is 15 residues long. The CDR3 reads CASTKHRRENTEAFF. CDR3 DNA sequence: TGTGCCAGCACGAAACATCGGAGGGAGAACACTGAAGCTTTCTTT.

Here the CDR3 reads CASSSTGILYGYTF. As DNA, the CDR3 is TGTGCCAGCAGCTCCACAGGAATTCTCTATGGCTACACCTTC. The rearrangement links TRBV5-4 to TRBJ1-2, with D maybe TRBD1 (5 bases). The CDR3 loop spans 14 amino acids. Trimming shortened V by 3 bases and J by 4 bases, and 13 bases separated the two germline ends. Germline V gene lookup returns CDR1 SGHNT and CDR2 YYREEE (reference sequence). The whole variable domain, remainder taken from reference TRBV5-4 and TRBJ1-2, is ETGVTQSPTHLIKTRGQQVTLRCSSQSGHNTVSWYQQALGQGPQFIFQYYREEENGRGNFPPRFSGLQFPNYSSELNVNALELDDSALYLCASSSTGILYGYTFGSGTRLTVV.

The rearrangement joins TRBV2 to TRBJ2-1, with 8 bases identical to TRBD2. Germline V gene data show CDR1 as SNHLY and CDR2 as FYNNEI. The CDR3 extends over 13 amino acids. Trimming removed 10 bases from V and 4 bases from J; junction bases left unmatched: 6. This chain's CDR3 is CAIGGAGYNEQFF. CDR3 nucleotide sequence: TGTGCCATCGGGGGGGCTGGATACAATGAGCAGTTCTTC. The full variable domain, in which reference TRBV2 and TRBJ2-1 provide the parts outside the CDR3, is EPEVTQTPSHQVTQMGQEVILRCVPISNHLYFYWYRQILGQKVEFLVSFYNNEISEKSEIFDDQFSVERPDGSNFTLKIRSTKLEDSAMYFCAIGGAGYNEQFFGPGTRLTVL.

The chain employs TRBV2 and TRBJ1-5; the D gene is possibly TRBD1 (5 bases). Germline assignment: CDR1 SNHLY and CDR2 FYNNEI. V gave up 7 bases and J gave up 8 bases, with 24 bases separating them. The CDR3 extends over 16 amino acids. This CDR3 is CASKSEAGTNREPQHF. The CDR3 coding sequence is TGTGCCAGCAAATCCGAAGCGGGGACCAATCGCGAGCCCCAGCATTTT. Full variable domain (rest looked up from reference TRBV2 and TRBJ1-5): EPEVTQTPSHQVTQMGQEVILRCVPISNHLYFYWYRQILGQKVEFLVSFYNNEISEKSEIFDDQFSVERPDGSNFTLKIRSTKLEDSAMYFCASKSEAGTNREPQHFGDGTRLSIL.